This T cell receptor (beta chain) was retrieved from a study of tumor and adjacent non-tumor tissue in lung cancer. Regarding the study as a whole: Tumor TCR diversity, when higher, was linked to shorter survival. Top 100 clones took a larger repertoire share in normal lung.

RNA was extracted from bulk tissue without any cell sorting. More than 3 cm separated this lung sample from the edge of the tumor. Between August and November 2014, newly diagnosed, chemotherapy-naive lung cancer patients underwent thoracic surgery in China. V shed 5 bases, J shed 5 bases, and the junction held 8 bases outside the gene matches. CDR1 is MDHEN and CDR2 is SYDVKM in the germline V gene. The CDR3 runs 14 residues. Three rounds of nested PCR, following a modified ARM-PCR protocol, produced the TCRbeta library. From the multiplex PCR reads, TCRdb called clonotypes with MiXCR, one entry per CDR3 protein. The data show 50,000 or so distinct CDR3 sequences, 74% seen once. Ten or more counts support this clonotype. Its specificity is unknown.

This clonotype originated in a woman aged 55-69 years with non-small cell lung cancer. The sample comprised distant non-tumor lung tissue. J is TRBJ2-7 and V is TRBV28; 8 nucleotides align to TRBD1. The CDR3 loop reads CASSVQGGIDEQYF. CDR3 DNA: TGTGCCAGCAGTGTACAGGGGGGTATCGACGAGCAGTACTTC.